Each of the 21 T cell receptor beta chains below was sequenced from the same sample in a study of blood T cell repertoires in COVID-19. Data came from immunoSEQ multiplex PCR; TCRdb stores just in-frame clones and leaves some out. Of some 190,000 clones listed, approximately 80% are singletons. The sequenced material came from PBMCs or T cells enriched from blood (not recorded which). The receptors here all came from a man aged 25-45 years with acute COVID-19.

V usage is TRBV5-1 and J usage is TRBJ1-2, with 10 bases lining up with TRBD1. CDR3 length: 13 residues. The V gene end was trimmed by 4 bases and the J gene end by 5 bases; junction bases not matched to a gene: 2. Germline loops: CDR1 SGHRS, CDR2 YFSETQ. The CDR3 bases are TGCGCCAGCAGCACGGGACAGGGGTATGGCTACACCTTC. Translated: CASSTGQGYGYTF.

This chain uses TRBV19 with TRBJ1-5, with TRBD1 matching 12 bases. V dropped 8 bases and J dropped 7; count of bases not matched to a gene: 12. From germline, CDR1 is LNHDA and CDR2 SQIVND (reference sequence). The CDR3 totals 16 residues. The CDR3 DNA reads as TGTGCCAGTTTCAAGGGGGGGACAGGGGGCTGGCAGCCCCAGCATTTT. This gives the protein CASFKGGTGGWQPQHF.

This clone was recorded many times. The gene calls are TRBV12-3 or TRBV12-4 and TRBJ1-1; 7 bases line up with TRBD1. Unmatched junction bases numbered 5, after V lost 8 bases and J lost 8 bases. The CDR3 extends over 11 amino acids. CDR3 sequence reads: CASRRDREAFF. The CDR3 region has the DNA TGTGCCAGCCGCCGGGACAGAGAAGCTTTCTTT.

The V and J genes are TRBV23-1 and TRBJ2-2; D may be TRBD2 (6 bases). TRBV23-1 is marked as an open reading frame, function uncertain. The CDR3 is made up of 21 amino acids. With 2 bases removed from V and 4 bases from J, the gap between germline ends came to 29 bases. The CDR3 reads CASSQGGIIAVDTLSTGELFF. In DNA form, the CDR3 reads TGCGCCAGCAGTCAAGGAGGGATTATAGCCGTGGACACACTCTCCACCGGGGAGCTGTTTTTT.

The chain has TRBV19 and TRBJ2-5, with 7 positions matching TRBD1. After removal of 1 base from V and 1 base from J, the junction contained 6 bases not matched to a gene. The length of the CDR3 is 16 residues. Germline V CDR1 and CDR2: LNHDA, SQIVND (reference sequence). The chain's CDR3 is CASSIGSDRVQETQYF. CDR3 coding DNA: TGTGCCAGTAGTATAGGCTCTGACAGGGTCCAAGAGACCCAGTACTTC. The variable domain in full, completed from reference TRBV19 and TRBJ2-5, reads DGGITQSPKYLFRKEGQNVTLSCEQNLNHDAMYWYRQDPGQGLRLIYYSQIVNDFQKGDIAEGYSVSREKKESFPLTVTSAQKNPTAFYLCASSIGSDRVQETQYFGPGTRLLVL.

This clone was picked up one time. The chain is built from TRBV30 and TRBJ1-1; 8 nucleotides align to TRBD1. There are 14 residues in the CDR3. V dropped 7 bases and J dropped 10; count of bases not matched to a gene: 17. The V gene's germline CDR1 is GTSNPN and CDR2 SVGIG (reference sequence). CDR3 in DNA: TGTGCCTCCGGGACAGGAGGGGGTGGAGGTCCAGCTTTCTTT. Its protein is CASGTGGGGGPAFF.

The CDR3 spells CASSLVAGETYNEQFF. CDR3 DNA sequence: TGTGCCAGCAGCTTAGTGGCGGGGGAAACCTACAATGAGCAGTTCTTC. The J gene is TRBJ2-1, the V gene TRBV7-3, with TRBD2 identical over 7 bases. Germline CDR1 SGHTA, CDR2 FQGTGA. This CDR3 has 16 amino acids. V lost 2 bases and J lost 2; bases outside the gene matches: 6.

V usage is TRBV30 and J usage is TRBJ1-2; D gene uncertain. The V end was cut by 4 bases, the J end by 6 bases, with 12 bases between. There are 12 residues in the CDR3. CDR1 GTSNPN and CDR2 SVGIG come from the germline V gene (reference sequence). The DNA for the CDR3 is TGTGCCTGGACCCTAAGCGGGGATGGCTACACCTTC. Encoded protein: CAWTLSGDGYTF.

The rearrangement uses TRBV28 and TRBJ1-1; TRBD1 is a possible D gene (5 bases). This CDR3 contains 14 residues. V lost 8 bases, J lost 5 bases, and 18 bases lay in between. Per the germline V gene, CDR1 is MDHEN and CDR2 is SYDVKM. CDR3 sequence: CASSRYGGGTEAFF. In DNA form, the CDR3 reads TGTGCCAGCTCCCGATACGGGGGAGGAACTGAAGCTTTCTTT.

The V and J genes are TRBV5-1 and TRBJ2-1, with no clear D. CDR3 length: 13 residues. Trimming removed 3 bases at V and 8 bases at J, with 12 bases between. Germline V gene data show CDR1 as SGHRS and CDR2 as YFSETQ. The DNA for the CDR3 is TGCGCCAGCAGCTCCCTCTTAGCCGATGAGCAGTTCTTC. Translation: CASSSLLADEQFF.

The chain has TRBV5-4 and TRBJ1-6; 10 positions match TRBD1. The CDR3 contains 15 residues. Germline V gene sequence: CDR1 SGHNT, CDR2 YYREEE (reference sequence). V trimming: 4 bases; J trimming: 7 bases; junction bases outside the gene matches: 5. The CDR3: CASSDSGQGNSPLHF. CDR3 coding DNA: TGTGCCAGCAGCGACTCGGGACAGGGGAATTCACCCCTCCACTTT.

The rearrangement joins TRBV27 to TRBJ2-1; D perhaps matches TRBD2 (7 bases). CDR3 length equals 14 residues. Deletions cut 8 bases from V and 0 bases from J, with 11 bases between. Germline loops: CDR1 MNHEY, CDR2 SMNVEV (reference sequence). This CDR3 reads CASGGGASYNEQFF. The CDR3 DNA follows: TGTGCCAGCGGTGGGGGGGCCTCCTACAATGAGCAGTTCTTC.

The V call is TRBV5-5, the J call TRBJ1-3; D uncertain. The V and J ends lost 4 bases and 4 bases respectively, with 9 bases between them. There are 13 residues in the CDR3. The germline V gene encodes CDR1 SGHKS and CDR2 YYEKEE (reference sequence). The CDR3 region is CASSETGGNTIYF. As DNA, the CDR3 is TGTGCCAGCAGCGAAACGGGGGGAAACACCATATATTTT. Filled out from reference TRBV5-5 and TRBJ1-3, the complete variable domain reads DAGVTQSPTHLIKTRGQQVTLRCSPISGHKSVSWYQQVLGQGPQFIFQYYEKEERGRGNFPDRFSARQFPNYSSELNVNALLLGDSALYLCASSETGGNTIYFGEGSWLTVV.

This rearrangement joins TRBV5-1 to TRBJ2-5; 7 positions match TRBD1. Trimming cost V 0 bases and J 5 bases; bases outside gene matches: 10. The CDR3 runs to 16 residues. Germline V gene data show CDR1 as SGHRS and CDR2 as YFSETQ. The CDR3 DNA reads TGCGCCAGCAGCTTGGATATAGGGGGCAATGGGGAGACCCAGTACTTC. This translates into CASSLDIGGNGETQYF.

This rearrangement joins TRBV5-1 to TRBJ1-2, with TRBD1 matching 7 bases. The CDR3 sequence is 14 residues long. From germline, CDR1 is SGHRS and CDR2 YFSETQ. J gave up 4 bases and V 4 bases, and 7 bases lay outside the gene matches. CDR3 bases: TGCGCCAGCAGCCCCCAACCAGGGGGCTATGGCTACACCTTC. Translated, it gives CASSPQPGGYGYTF.

The chain combines TRBV28 with TRBJ1-4; 7 nucleotides match TRBD1. This CDR3 is built from 15 residues. V was pared by 4 bases and J by 7 bases, with 9 bases of the junction left unmatched. Germline V CDR1 and CDR2: MDHEN, SYDVKM. This CDR3 is CASSSWTGGSEKLFF. As DNA, the CDR3 is TGTGCCAGCAGTTCATGGACAGGCGGGAGTGAAAAACTGTTTTTT. Full variable domain (outside the CDR3, taken from reference TRBV28 and TRBJ1-4): DVKVTQSSRYLVKRTGEKVFLECVQDMDHENMFWYRQDPGLGLRLIYFSYDVKMKEKGDIPEGYSVSREKKERFSLILESASTNQTSMYLCASSSWTGGSEKLFFGSGTQLSVL.

The chain recombines TRBV18 with TRBJ1-2; D unresolved. Per germline, CDR1 KGHSH and CDR2 LQKENI. Trimming took 6 bases from V and 4 from J, leaving 12 bases between them. This CDR3 has 13 residues. Here the CDR3 reads CASSPGEGYGYTF. The DNA of the CDR3 is TGTGCCAGCTCCCCGGGCGAGGGCTATGGCTACACCTTC.

V gene TRBV7-6 combines with J gene TRBJ2-5, with 7 bases aligning to TRBD1. Trimming at V came to 5 bases and at J to 2 bases, leaving 5 bases not matched to a gene. The germline V gene has CDR1 SGHVS and CDR2 FNYEAQ. This CDR3 spans 14 amino acids. The CDR3 bases are TGTGCCAGCAGCCCGACAGGGTCACAAGAGACCCAGTACTTC. Its protein product is CASSPTGSQETQYF.

This clone appeared once. The rearrangement uses TRBV4-1 and TRBJ2-5; TRBD2 matches at 8 bases. Germline V gene lookup returns CDR1 MGHRA and CDR2 YSYEKL. After removal of 0 bases from V and 2 bases from J, the junction contained 8 bases not matched to a gene. The CDR3 has 17 amino acids. CDR3 bases: TGCGCCAGCAGCCAAGAGGCCAGCGGGGGCCATCAAGAGACCCAGTACTTC. It translates to CASSQEASGGHQETQYF.

CDR3 amino acids: CASSLSSDIGEAFF. DNA of the CDR3: TGTGCCAGCAGTTTATCCTCCGACATAGGTGAAGCTTTCTTT. The rearrangement links TRBV27 to TRBJ1-1; no clear D gene. V gave up 0 bases and J gave up 7 bases, with 12 bases separating them. Germline CDR1 is MNHEY and CDR2 is SMNVEV (reference sequence). The CDR3 has 14 residues.

About this clone itself: Being one base from a much bigger clone, this may be a read error. The chain's CDR3 is CASSLYYEQYF. DNA of the CDR3: TGTGCCAGCAGCTTATACTACGAGCAGTACTTC. The rearrangement links TRBV7-9 to TRBJ2-7; no clear D gene. V was trimmed by 2 bases and J by 3 bases, leaving 2 bases between them. The CDR3 sequence is 11 residues long. Germline V gene sequence: CDR1 SEHNR, CDR2 FQNEAQ (reference sequence).